A selection of T cell receptor beta chains follows, all from one sample in a study of shared clonotypes between healthy human individuals. Produced via immunoSEQ multiplex PCR; TCRdb's table is partial and in-frame only. The data hold about 980,000 clones, with around three quarters observed a single time. Sequencing was done on a sample of memory CD4+ T cells sorted from blood. Receptors originate from a man between 18 and 35 years old in good health. CDR3s include the opening cysteine and the closing phenylalanine or tryptophan. A D gene is named only where the DNA matches it firmly. Rows give clone size only sometimes, using once, few, many, or a class for an expanded clone.

abundance,d_gene,v_gene,j_gene,CDR3nt,CDR3aa
NA,NA,TRBV12-2,TRBJ2-7,TGTGCAAGGACGACAGGGAGAGTAGGCGAGCAGTACTTC,CARTTGRVGEQYF
NA,TRBD2,TRBV5-6,TRBJ2-1,TGTGCCAGCAGCTTGAGACAGGGGACTAGCGGGAGTAGTGGGTTCTTC,CASSLRQGTSGSSGFF
NA,NA,TRBV11-2,TRBJ2-3,TGTGCCAGCAGCCCTGTAATTAGCGGAAGCACAGATACGCAGTATTTT,CASSPVISGSTDTQYF
NA,NA,TRBV5-1,TRBJ2-3,TGCGCCAGCAGCTTTTTCGGGGGCACAGATACGCAGTATTTT,CASSFFGGTDTQYF
few,NA,TRBV9,TRBJ1-3,TGTGCCAGCAGCGTAGAACCCGGGACGTCGGGAAACACCATATATTTT,CASSVEPGTSGNTIYF
NA,TRBD1,TRBV19,TRBJ2-6,TGTGCCAGTAGTACCTCGACAGGGTCCGGGGCCAACGTCCTGACTTTC,CASSTSTGSGANVLTF
NA,NA,TRBV7-6,TRBJ2-5,TGTGCCAGCAGCTTCCAGGGGTCCTCCCAAGAGACCCAGTACTTC,CASSFQGSSQETQYF
once,NA,TRBV7-9,TRBJ2-5,TGTGCCAGCAGCTTGGGGGGCCAAGAGACCCAGTACTTC,CASSLGGQETQYF
once,TRBD1,TRBV7-9,TRBJ2-5,TGTGCCAGCAGCCCCGGACAGGTGAAAGAGACCCAGTACTTC,CASSPGQVKETQYF
NA,TRBD1,TRBV4-1,TRBJ2-5,TGCGCCAGCAGCCAAGATTCCGACAGGGGGCGAGAGACCCAGTACTTC,CASSQDSDRGRETQYF
NA,NA,TRBV5-6,TRBJ2-3,TGTGCCAGCAGCTTGTACAGGACCTCAGTTAATACGCAGTATTTT,CASSLYRTSVNTQYF
NA,TRBD2,TRBV25-1,TRBJ2-7,TGTGCCAGCAGGGCTAGCGGGGGCCCATTAGAGCAGTACTTC,CASRASGGPLEQYF
NA,NA,TRBV5-1,TRBJ1-6,TGCGCCAGCAGCGTACAGAGTAATTCACCCCTCCACTTT,CASSVQSNSPLHF
NA,TRBD1,TRBV28,TRBJ1-1,TGTGCCAGCAGTTTACCGACAGGGGAGGACACTGAAGCTTTCTTT,CASSLPTGEDTEAFF
NA,NA,TRBV7-8,TRBJ2-1,TGTGCCAGCAGCCGATACCAGGGCAATGAGCAGTTCTTC,CASSRYQGNEQFF
once,NA,TRBV7-2,TRBJ1-3,TGTGCCAGCAGCTTATCGGGACGTACCTCTGGAAACACCATATATTTT,CASSLSGRTSGNTIYF
NA,NA,TRBV5-1,TRBJ1-6,TGCGCCAGCAGCTTAGAGGGAGCGATTAATTCACCCCTCCACTTT,CASSLEGAINSPLHF
NA,NA,TRBV11-3,TRBJ1-1,TGTGCCAGCAGCTTACAGGGGACAAAAGCTTTCTTT,CASSLQGTKAFF
NA,NA,TRBV10-3,TRBJ2-2,TGTGCCATCACAGGGAGTCTGAACACCGGGGAGCTGTTTTTT,CAITGSLNTGELFF
NA,NA,TRBV18,TRBJ1-4,TGTGCCAGCTCATCGGGACCACCAATAGCAACTAATGAAAAACTGTTTTTT,CASSSGPPIATNEKLFF
NA,NA,TRBV9,TRBJ2-3,TGTGCCAGCAGCACTAGTACGGGGGATACGCAGTATTTT,CASSTSTGDTQYF
NA,NA,TRBV20-1,TRBJ2-1,TGCAGTGCTAGTAGGGGACTCTTATTCTTC,CSASRGLLFF
NA,TRBD1,TRBV10-1,TRBJ2-2,TGCGCCAGCAGACCGGGACAGGAGAACACCGGGGAGCTGTTTTTT,CASRPGQENTGELFF
NA,NA,TRBV28,TRBJ1-2,TGTGCCAGCAGTCCCCCCGGGGACGGCTACACCTTC,CASSPPGDGYTF
NA,TRBD2,TRBV29-1,TRBJ2-7,TGCAGCGTTGAAGTGCTAGCGGGGACCTACGAGCAGTACTTC,CSVEVLAGTYEQYF
NA,NA,TRBV10-3,TRBJ2-2,TGTGCCATCCGTGGGGTGTCGGGAGCACCCCAGGACGCCGGGGAGCTGTTTTTT,CAIRGVSGAPQDAGELFF
NA,TRBD2,TRBV7-9,TRBJ2-7,TGTGCCAGCAGCCCAGGACTAGCGGGAGACTACGAGCAGTACTTC,CASSPGLAGDYEQYF
once,TRBD2,TRBV9,TRBJ2-1,TGTGCCAGCAGCGCTGGCGGGGGTGCCTACAATGAGCAGTTCTTC,CASSAGGGAYNEQFF
once,TRBD1,TRBV5-5,TRBJ2-5,TGTGCCAGCAGCCTCCCCTATAGACAGGGCCAAGAGACCCAGTACTTC,CASSLPYRQGQETQYF
NA,TRBD1,TRBV28,TRBJ2-7,TGTGCCAGCAGCACAGGGGTTAGGGAGCAGTACTTC,CASSTGVREQYF
NA,NA,TRBV7-6,TRBJ2-7,TGTGCCAGCAGCGGATCTACAGGGAACTACGAGCAGTACTTC,CASSGSTGNYEQYF
NA,TRBD2,TRBV10-2,TRBJ2-7,TGCGCCAGCAGACCCGAGACTAGCGGGGCGTTTACCTCAATCTACGAGCAGTACTTC,CASRPETSGAFTSIYEQYF
NA,NA,TRBV6-1,TRBJ1-2,TGTGCCAGCAGTGAAGCGTACGGGACGAGCTATGGCTACACCTTC,CASSEAYGTSYGYTF
NA,NA,TRBV5-1,TRBJ1-2,TGCGCCAGCAGCTTGGATCCCGGGGTTGGCGGCTACACCTTC,CASSLDPGVGGYTF
NA,NA,TRBV6-1,TRBJ1-1,TGTGCCAGCAGCCTCCTCCAGGGGTCGGACACTGAAGCTTTCTTT,CASSLLQGSDTEAFF
NA,NA,TRBV6-6,TRBJ2-6,TGTGCCAGCAGTTACAGCTCTGGGGCCAACGTCCTGACTTTC,CASSYSSGANVLTF
NA,NA,TRBV5-1,TRBJ1-4,TGCGCCAGCAGCGGGGGCGGAAATGAAAAACTGTTTTTT,CASSGGGNEKLFF
NA,NA,TRBV6-6,TRBJ1-2,TGTGCCAGCAGTTACTCGGGAGGTGGCTACACCTTC,CASSYSGGGYTF
NA,TRBD1,TRBV9,TRBJ2-1,TGTGCCAGCAGCGACCGGGACAGAGGACCCAATGAGCAGTTCTTC,CASSDRDRGPNEQFF
few,NA,TRBV19,TRBJ1-4,TGTGCCAGTAGTATAGGCCTCGGTAATGAAAAACTGTTTTTT,CASSIGLGNEKLFF
NA,NA,TRBV28,TRBJ1-5,TGTGCCAGTATCCCTGGGGCGAACCAGCCCCAGCATTTT,CASIPGANQPQHF
few,TRBD2,TRBV6-5,TRBJ2-7,TGTGCCAGCAGAGGACTAGCGGGAGGCGAGCAGTACTTC,CASRGLAGGEQYF
NA,NA,TRBV29-1,TRBJ2-1,TGCAGCGCTGTGACCGGGACAATCAATGAGCAGTTCTTC,CSAVTGTINEQFF
NA,NA,TRBV11-2,TRBJ2-1,TGTGCCAGCAGCTTCACTCTCCCCTCAGACAATGAGCAGTTCTTC,CASSFTLPSDNEQFF
NA,NA,TRBV7-2,TRBJ2-4,TGTGCCAGCAGCTTAGCGGGGTCCGGGGGCGAAAGGATCAAAAACATTCAGTACTTC,CASSLAGSGGERIKNIQYF
NA,TRBD2,TRBV7-2,TRBJ2-1,TGTGCCAGCAGCTCGCGACTAGCGGGGAAGTACAATGAGCAGTTCTTC,CASSSRLAGKYNEQFF
NA,NA,TRBV7-2,TRBJ2-1,TGTGCCAGCAGCTTAGCCTTCAATGAGCAGTTCTTC,CASSLAFNEQFF
NA,NA,TRBV4-3,TRBJ1-2,TGCGCCAGCAGCCAGCGCGAAACAGGGTCCTATGGCTACACCTTC,CASSQRETGSYGYTF
NA,TRBD1,TRBV12-5,TRBJ1-1,TGTGCTAGTGCCTTGGGACAGGGGGCGAACACTGAAGCTTTCTTT,CASALGQGANTEAFF
NA,TRBD1,TRBV5-6,TRBJ1-2,TGTGCCAGCAGCCCCACAGTGGGGACAGAGAACTATGGCTACACCTTC,CASSPTVGTENYGYTF
NA,NA,TRBV6-5,TRBJ1-5,TGTGCCAGCAGTTCCAGACAGGGCAATCAGCCCCAGCATTTT,CASSSRQGNQPQHF
NA,NA,TRBV2,TRBJ1-6,TGTGCCAGCAGTGAAGATAGGGGACGGTCACCCCTCCACTTT,CASSEDRGRSPLHF
NA,TRBD1,TRBV29-1,TRBJ1-5,TGCAGCGTAGCCTATGGGACAGGTATCAATCAGCCCCAGCATTTT,CSVAYGTGINQPQHF
NA,NA,TRBV6-1,TRBJ2-3,TGTGCCAGCAGTGAACGGAAAGGCAGTCGAAGCACAGATACGCAGTATTTT,CASSERKGSRSTDTQYF
NA,NA,TRBV5-1,TRBJ2-2,TGCGCCAGCAGCTCCGGGACCACCCTAAATACGGAGCTGTTTTTT,CASSSGTTLNTELFF
NA,NA,TRBV5-1,TRBJ2-2,TGCGCCAGCAGCTTGTCGCTGACTAACACCGGGGAGCTGTTTTTT,CASSLSLTNTGELFF
NA,NA,TRBV6-5,TRBJ2-5,TGTGCCAGCGCGCGTAGGCGCGGTGAGACCCAGTACTTC,CASARRRGETQYF
NA,TRBD1,TRBV7-9,TRBJ2-7,TGTGCCAGCAGCTCAAGGAGACAGGGCAGGTACGAGCAGTACTTC,CASSSRRQGRYEQYF
NA,TRBD2,TRBV9,TRBJ2-4,TGTGCCAGCAGCTCCTCCCCGGGGGGTTACTTTCAGTACTTC,CASSSSPGGYFQYF
NA,NA,TRBV25-1,TRBJ2-5,TGTGCCAGCAGTTTAGCGGCCTTGGGGACCCAGTACTTC,CASSLAALGTQYF